The 8 T cell receptor beta chains below were found in one sample sequenced in a study of beta chain features in type 1 diabetes. Findings and limits, study-wide: Within each of all four CD4+ subsets, Type 1 diabetes patients had TCRB CDR3s that were moderately but significantly shorter.

Of the isolated RNA, all was reverse transcribed, and so the sequenced material was expressed TCRB transcripts. This table comes from immunoSEQ multiplex PCR, and its TCRdb copy is limited to in-frame clones, with some not included. The sample has tens of thousands of clones; roughly two fifths are singletons. These receptors lack a known antigen. Material: Tregs from blood. These receptor sequences come from a man in his thirties or forties with type 1 diabetes.

The chain links TRBV28 to TRBJ2-7; the D is unclear. The germline V gene encodes CDR1 MDHEN and CDR2 SYDVKM. The CDR3 length is 13 residues. Between the trimmed V and J ends, which lost 6 bases and 6 bases, there was a span of 15 bases. The CDR3 coding sequence is TGTGCCAGCAGCCCTTCAGACTTTGGCGAGCAGTACTTC. It is translated as CASSPSDFGEQYF.

Only a few counts were recorded for this clone. The rearrangement uses TRBV4-1 and TRBJ1-5, with 10 bases matching TRBD1. V shed 4 bases, J shed 3 bases, and the junction held 6 bases outside the gene matches. This CDR3 is 16 amino acids long. In germline, CDR1 is MGHRA, CDR2 YSYEKL. CDR3 DNA: TGCGCCAGCAGCCTTGGAGGACAGGGGGTCAATCAGCCCCAGCATTTT. Translated, it gives CASSLGGQGVNQPQHF.

This sequence joins TRBV5-4 and TRBJ1-3; D is uncertain. The CDR3 totals 14 residues. Trimming stripped 4 bases from V and 1 base from J, with 9 bases between. CDR1 and CDR2 from the germline V gene are SGHNT and YYREEE (reference sequence). The CDR3 protein is CASSPRGSGNTIYF. The CDR3 DNA follows: TGTGCCAGCAGCCCTCGGGGATCTGGAAACACCATATATTTT.

CDR3 residues: CASRAGGPFSEQFF. Here the CDR3 DNA reads TGTGCCAGCAGAGCGGGAGGGCCCTTTAGCGAGCAGTTCTTC. The rearrangement uses TRBV11-3 and TRBJ2-1, with TRBD2 matching 10 bases. Germline CDR1 SGHNT, CDR2 YENEEA. The CDR3 is made up of 14 amino acids. J gave up 10 bases and V 6 bases, and 9 bases lay outside the gene matches. The complete variable domain, with remaining parts taken from reference TRBV11-3 and TRBJ2-1, reads EAGVVQSPRYKIIEKKQPVAFWCNPISGHNTLYWYLQNLGQGPELLIRYENEEAVDDSQLPKDRFSAERLKGVDSTLKIQPAELGDSAVYLCASRAGGPFSEQFFGPGTRLTVL.

This clone was detected once. The V gene is TRBV6-5, the J gene TRBJ1-5, with TRBD1 as a possible D gene (5 bases). The CDR3 contains 14 residues. Germline V CDR1 and CDR2: MNHEY, SVGAGI. Trimming removed 6 bases at V and 5 bases at J, with 14 bases between. The CDR3 coding sequence is TGTGCCAGCAGATACAACGCACAGGATCAGCCCCAGCATTTT. Amino acids: CASRYNAQDQPQHF.

Only one count was recorded for this clone. V is TRBV7-9 and J is TRBJ2-2; D might be TRBD2 (6 bases). In germline, CDR1 is SEHNR, CDR2 FQNEAQ (reference sequence). V was cut by 5 bases and J by 2 bases, with 21 bases left in between. CDR3 length: 18 amino acids. In nucleotides, the CDR3 is TGTGCCAGCAGCCTCGCTGGTATAGCGGTCATCAACACCGGGGAGCTGTTTTTT. Translated, it gives CASSLAGIAVINTGELFF.

This clone was found a few times. The chain uses TRBV20-1 and TRBJ2-1; D not certain. Germline values: CDR1 DFQATT, CDR2 SNEGSKA (reference sequence). This CDR3 contains 10 residues. Trimming removed 5 bases from V and 4 bases from J, with 3 bases in between. Written as DNA, the CDR3 is TGCAGTGCTCAGTACAATGAGCAGTTCTTC. It codes for CSAQYNEQFF.

This clone was observed a handful of times. The chain combines TRBV28 with TRBJ1-2; 9 bases fit TRBD1. V dropped 7 bases and J dropped 4; count of bases not matched to a gene: 10. This CDR3 has 15 amino acids. The germline gives CDR1 MDHEN, CDR2 SYDVKM. The CDR3 region is CASTSGQGESYGYTF. The CDR3 DNA sequence: TGTGCCAGCACCTCGGGACAGGGCGAATCCTATGGCTACACCTTC.